Listed below are T cell receptor beta chains from one sample, sequenced in a study of T cell repertoires in aging, cancer and after chemotherapy. TCRdb reprocessed the multiplex PCR reads with MiXCR, giving one entry per CDR3 protein. The sample lists approximately 3,200 distinct CDR3 sequences, under 25% seen once, with approximately 19% in the top ten. The sample comprised blood. Every receptor here comes from a human donor with a blood cancer. Both conserved end residues are part of each CDR3. The D gene is left open where the match is weak.

CDR3aa,j_gene,v_gene,d_gene
CSARDSSGQNEQFF,TRBJ2-1,TRBV20-1,TRBD2
CASSLRAFEAFF,TRBJ1-1,TRBV12-3/TRBV12-4,-
CASSLGQGYGYTF,TRBJ1-2,TRBV7-2,TRBD1
CASGFAQYGELFF,TRBJ2-2,TRBV12-5,-
CASSAGGASSYNEQFF,TRBJ2-1,TRBV5-4,-
CAWSDETQYF,TRBJ2-5,TRBV30,-
CASSYPGQGRGYNSPLHF,TRBJ1-6,TRBV6-6,TRBD1
CASSFARYEQYF,TRBJ2-7,TRBV28,-
CSGLLEHGYTF,TRBJ1-2,TRBV29-1,-
CASSKESNQPQHF,TRBJ1-5,TRBV12-3/TRBV12-4,-
CASSEAGGSYNEQFF,TRBJ2-1,TRBV5-1,TRBD2
CASTRGAMNTEAFF,TRBJ1-1,TRBV27,-
CASSYITDTQYF,TRBJ2-3,TRBV6-2/TRBV6-3,-
CASSAGQGYGYTF,TRBJ1-2,TRBV7-2,TRBD1
CASSRGSGGSGSYNEQFF,TRBJ2-1,TRBV18,TRBD2
CASSLEDGYTF,TRBJ1-2,TRBV5-6,-
CASRQGADTQYF,TRBJ2-3,TRBV7-2,TRBD1
CSVEASSGRIYEQFF,TRBJ2-1,TRBV29-1,TRBD2
CASSKGTGPSDEQFF,TRBJ2-1,TRBV21-1,-
CASSPSGPGGAFF,TRBJ1-1,TRBV5-6,-
CASSYSRGYGYTF,TRBJ1-2,TRBV6-5,-
CASSLGGQGGGDTQYF,TRBJ2-3,TRBV13,TRBD1
CASSSASGSQDETQYF,TRBJ2-5,TRBV5-4,TRBD2
CSVPQGLSSYNSPLHF,TRBJ1-6,TRBV20-1,-
CASSLLTSGPYEQYF,TRBJ2-7,TRBV5-5,TRBD2
CASSFPGSGANVLTF,TRBJ2-6,TRBV5-1,-